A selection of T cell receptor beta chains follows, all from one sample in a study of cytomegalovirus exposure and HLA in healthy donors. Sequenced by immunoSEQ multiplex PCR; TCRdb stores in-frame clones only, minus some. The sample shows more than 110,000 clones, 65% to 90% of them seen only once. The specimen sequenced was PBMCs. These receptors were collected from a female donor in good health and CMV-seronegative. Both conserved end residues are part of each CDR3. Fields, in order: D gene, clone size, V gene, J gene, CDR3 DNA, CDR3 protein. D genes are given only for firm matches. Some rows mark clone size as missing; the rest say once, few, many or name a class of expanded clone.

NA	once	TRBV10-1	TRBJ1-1	TGCGCCAGCAGTGGACACCATAGGACTGAAGCTTTCTTT	CASSGHHRTEAFF
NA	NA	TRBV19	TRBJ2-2	TGTGCCAGTAGTAAGGGACTGTACACCGGGGAGCTGTTTTTT	CASSKGLYTGELFF
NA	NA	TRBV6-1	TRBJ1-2	TGTGCCAGCAGGCTACAGGATTACGACTATGGCTACACCTTC	CASRLQDYDYGYTF
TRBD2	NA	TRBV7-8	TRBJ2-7	TGTGCCAGCAGCTTAGAAGGCGGGAGCTCCTACGAGCAGTACTTC	CASSLEGGSSYEQYF
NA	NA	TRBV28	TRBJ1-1	TGTGCCAGCAGTTTATACCCACCGGGGGATAACACTGAAGCTTTCTTT	CASSLYPPGDNTEAFF
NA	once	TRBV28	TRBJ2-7	TGTGCCAGTAGGACACACCGCTACGAGCAGTACTTC	CASRTHRYEQYF
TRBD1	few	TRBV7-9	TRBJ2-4	TGTGCCAGCAGCTTAGGGAGACAGGGGAACATTCAGTACTTC	CASSLGRQGNIQYF
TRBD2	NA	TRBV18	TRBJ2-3	TGTGCCAGCTCACCTACAGCGGGAGTTCTTGATACGCAGTATTTT	CASSPTAGVLDTQYF
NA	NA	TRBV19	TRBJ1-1	TGTGCCAGTAGCCCAGGTTCTGAAGCTTTCTTT	CASSPGSEAFF
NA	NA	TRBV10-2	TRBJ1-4	TGCGCCAGCTCAGTTTTTAATGAAAAACTGTTTTTT	CASSVFNEKLFF
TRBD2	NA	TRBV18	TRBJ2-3	TGTGCCAGCTCACCACCGTCAGCGGGAGGCAAAGATACGCAGTATTTT	CASSPPSAGGKDTQYF
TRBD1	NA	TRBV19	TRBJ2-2	TGTGCCAGTAGTATACCGGGACAGGGGTATACCGGGGAGCTGTTTTTT	CASSIPGQGYTGELFF
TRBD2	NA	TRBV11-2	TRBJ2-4	TGTGCCAGCAGCCCAAGAGCGGGGGGGAACATTCAGTACTTC	CASSPRAGGNIQYF
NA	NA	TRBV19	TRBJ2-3	TGTGCCAGTAGTCTAGCGAGCCCAGATACGCAGTATTTT	CASSLASPDTQYF
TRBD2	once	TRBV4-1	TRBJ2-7	TGCGCCAGCAGCCAAGATAGCACTAGCGGGAGCTACGAGCAGTACTTC	CASSQDSTSGSYEQYF
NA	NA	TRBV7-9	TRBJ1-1	TGTGCCAGCAATTCCCTAGAATGGGACACTGAAGCTTTCTTT	CASNSLEWDTEAFF
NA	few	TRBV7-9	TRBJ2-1	TGTGCCAGCAGCCGGACTGGTAATGAGCAGTTCTTC	CASSRTGNEQFF
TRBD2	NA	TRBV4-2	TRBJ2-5	TGTGCCAGCAGCCCTGACGGGACTAGCGGGAGAGGAGAGACCCAGTACTTC	CASSPDGTSGRGETQYF
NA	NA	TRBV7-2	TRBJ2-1	TGTGCCAGCAGCCCTCGGACTACTAGGTACAATGAGCAGTTCTTC	CASSPRTTRYNEQFF
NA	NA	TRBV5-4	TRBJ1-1	TGTGCCAGCAGCGTGAACAGGGTGAACACTGAAGCTTTCTTT	CASSVNRVNTEAFF
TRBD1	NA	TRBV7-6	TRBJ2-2	TGTGCCAGCAGTTCCAGTGACAGGGGGCTGGGCGGGGAGCTGTTTTTT	CASSSSDRGLGGELFF
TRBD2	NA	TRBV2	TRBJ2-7	TGTGCCAGCAGACTAGCGGGAAACGAGCAGTACTTC	CASRLAGNEQYF
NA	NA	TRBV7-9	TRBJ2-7	TGTGCCGCCCGCAGAAGGCGGAGACCGACCTACGAGCAGTACTTC	CAARRRRRPTYEQYF
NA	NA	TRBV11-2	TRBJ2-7	TGTGCCAGCACCCTAGGACAGAACTCCTACGAGCAGTACTTC	CASTLGQNSYEQYF
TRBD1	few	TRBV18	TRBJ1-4	TGTGCCAGCTCACTTTTAGACAGGGAAGACGAAAAACTGTTTTTT	CASSLLDREDEKLFF
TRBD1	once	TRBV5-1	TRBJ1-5	TGCGCCAGCAGCTTGGGTGGGACAGGGGATCAGCCCCAGCATTTT	CASSLGGTGDQPQHF
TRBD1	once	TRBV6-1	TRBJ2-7	TGTGCCGTACTTTCCGGGACAGTCGCCTACGAGCAGTACTTC	CAVLSGTVAYEQYF
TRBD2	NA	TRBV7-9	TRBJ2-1	TGTGCCAGCAGCCGACTGGCGGGGGGCTCCTACAATGAGCAGTTCTTC	CASSRLAGGSYNEQFF
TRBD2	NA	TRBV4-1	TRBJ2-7	TGCGCCAGCAGCCCCTTGGGCGGGGGCTCCTACGAGCAGTACTTC	CASSPLGGGSYEQYF
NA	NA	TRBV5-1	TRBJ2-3	TGCGCCAGCAGCTTGGAGAGGCCAGATACGCAGTATTTT	CASSLERPDTQYF
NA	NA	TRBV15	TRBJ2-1	TGTGCCACCAGCAGAGAAGTGGGGCTGGATGAGCAGTTCTTC	CATSREVGLDEQFF
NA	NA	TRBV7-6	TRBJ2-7	TGTGCCAGCAGCTTATTTGGGGGGGCTGCCTACGAGCAGTACTTC	CASSLFGGAAYEQYF
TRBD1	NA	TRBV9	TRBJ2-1	TGTGCCAGCAGCGTTCGGACAGGGGTCCCCAATGAGCAGTTCTTC	CASSVRTGVPNEQFF
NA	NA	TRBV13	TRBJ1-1	TGTGCCAGCAGCTTAGTTCAGGGGCTGGGGACTGAAGCTTTCTTT	CASSLVQGLGTEAFF
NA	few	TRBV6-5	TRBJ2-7	TGTGCCAGCAAAACTGGGGGGTCCTCCTACGAGCAGTACTTC	CASKTGGSSYEQYF
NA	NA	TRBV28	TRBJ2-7	TGTGCCAGCAGTTTAGAGGGACACGTATCCTACGAGCAGTACTTC	CASSLEGHVSYEQYF
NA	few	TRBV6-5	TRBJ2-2	TGTGCCAGCAGTTACTCGCTGCAGGGAACCGGGGAGCTGTTTTTT	CASSYSLQGTGELFF
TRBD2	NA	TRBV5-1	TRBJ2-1	TGCGCCAGCAGCTTCCCCGGACTAGCGGGCGGCAATGAGCAGTTCTTC	CASSFPGLAGGNEQFF
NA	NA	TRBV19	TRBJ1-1	TGTGCCAGTAGTATAGGCCGGCGAGGGAACACTGAAGCTTTCTTT	CASSIGRRGNTEAFF
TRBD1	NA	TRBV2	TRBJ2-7	TGTGCCAGCAGCTTTGACAGGGGGAGAGACGAGCAGTACTTC	CASSFDRGRDEQYF
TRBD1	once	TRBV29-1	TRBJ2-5	TGCAGCGTTGAAGATTCCGGGACAGAGCAAGAGACCCAGTACTTC	CSVEDSGTEQETQYF
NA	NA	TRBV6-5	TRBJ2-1	TGTGCCAGCAGTTGGGGCGGGGGCGTCGATGAGCAGTTCTTC	CASSWGGGVDEQFF
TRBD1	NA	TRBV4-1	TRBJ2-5	TGCGCCAGCAGCCATAACCGGGACAGGGCTCAAGAGACCCAGTACTTC	CASSHNRDRAQETQYF
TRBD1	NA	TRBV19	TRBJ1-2	TGTGCCAGTAGTGAGGGGGCAGGGGGCCACTATGGCTACACCTTC	CASSEGAGGHYGYTF
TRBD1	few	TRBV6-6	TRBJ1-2	TGTGCCAGCAGTTACGATCCCAGACAGGGTGGAAATGGCTACACCTTC	CASSYDPRQGGNGYTF
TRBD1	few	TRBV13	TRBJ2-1	TGTGCCAGCAGCTTAGAGGGGACAGGGGGCAATGAGCAGTTCTTC	CASSLEGTGGNEQFF
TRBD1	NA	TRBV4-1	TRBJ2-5	TGCGCCAGCAGCCAAGATCTGGGGACAGGGGGCAGGAAGACCCAGTACTTC	CASSQDLGTGGRKTQYF
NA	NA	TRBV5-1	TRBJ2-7	TGCGCCAGCAGCGTGGACAGAGTTTCATCCTACGAGCAGTACTTC	CASSVDRVSSYEQYF